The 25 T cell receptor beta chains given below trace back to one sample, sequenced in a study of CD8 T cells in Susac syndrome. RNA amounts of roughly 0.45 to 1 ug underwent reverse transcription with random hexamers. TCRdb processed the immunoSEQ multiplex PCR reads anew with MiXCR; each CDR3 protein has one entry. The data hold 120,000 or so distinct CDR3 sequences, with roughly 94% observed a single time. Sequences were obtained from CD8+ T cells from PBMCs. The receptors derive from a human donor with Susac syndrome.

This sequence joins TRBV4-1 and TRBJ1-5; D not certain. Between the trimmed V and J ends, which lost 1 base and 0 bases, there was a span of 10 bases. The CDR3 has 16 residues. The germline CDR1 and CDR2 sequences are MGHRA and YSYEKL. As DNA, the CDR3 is TGCGCCAGCAGCCAAGTTTTGCGGGATAGCAATCAGCCCCAGCATTTT. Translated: CASSQVLRDSNQPQHF.

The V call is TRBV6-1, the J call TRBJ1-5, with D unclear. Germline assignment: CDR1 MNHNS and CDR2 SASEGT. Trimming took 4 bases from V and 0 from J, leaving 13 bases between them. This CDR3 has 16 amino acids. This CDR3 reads CASSGYRDFSNQPQHF. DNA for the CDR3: TGTGCCAGCAGTGGTTACAGAGACTTTAGCAATCAGCCCCAGCATTTT.

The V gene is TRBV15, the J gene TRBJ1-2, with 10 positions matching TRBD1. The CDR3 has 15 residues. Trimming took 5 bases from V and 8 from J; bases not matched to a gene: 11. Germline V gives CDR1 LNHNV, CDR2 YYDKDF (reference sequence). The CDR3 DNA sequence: TGTGCCACCAGCGGGTTGACAGGGGGCCACGGAGGCTACACCTTC. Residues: CATSGLTGGHGGYTF.

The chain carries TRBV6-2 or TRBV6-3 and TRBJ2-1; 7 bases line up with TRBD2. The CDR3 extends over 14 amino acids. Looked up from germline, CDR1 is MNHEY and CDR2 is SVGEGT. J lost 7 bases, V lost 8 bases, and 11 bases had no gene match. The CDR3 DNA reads TGTGCCAGCTTTTTTGGGGGGGGGTGGAATGAGCAGTTCTTC. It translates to CASFFGGGWNEQFF.

The CDR3 is CSVSGIPGELFF. The CDR3 region has the DNA TGCAGCGTCTCGGGCATTCCCGGGGAGCTGTTTTTT. The V gene is TRBV29-1, the J gene TRBJ2-2; D ambiguous. Deletions cut 6 bases from V and 6 bases from J, with 11 bases between. The CDR3 runs to 12 residues. The germline gives CDR1 SQVTM, CDR2 ANQGSEA.

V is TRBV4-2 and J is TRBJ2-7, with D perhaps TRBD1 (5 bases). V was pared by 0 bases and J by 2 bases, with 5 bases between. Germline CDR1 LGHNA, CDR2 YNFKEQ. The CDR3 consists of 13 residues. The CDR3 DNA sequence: TGTGCCAGCAGCCAAGAAGGGGCCTACGAGCAGTACTTC. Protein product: CASSQEGAYEQYF.

The CDR3 protein is CASSQGEGVDGYTF. The CDR3 nucleotides read TGTGCCAGCAGCCAAGGGGAGGGAGTGGATGGCTACACCTTC. V and J are TRBV3-1 and TRBJ1-2; D is undetermined. This CDR3 spans 14 amino acids. Germline CDR1 LGHDT, CDR2 YNNKEL (reference sequence). Trimming removed 1 base from V and 6 bases from J, with 12 bases in between.

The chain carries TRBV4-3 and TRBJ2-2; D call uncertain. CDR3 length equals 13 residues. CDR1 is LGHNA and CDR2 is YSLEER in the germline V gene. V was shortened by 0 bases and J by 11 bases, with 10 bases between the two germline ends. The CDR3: CASSQDRMAELFF. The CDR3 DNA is TGCGCCAGCAGCCAAGATAGGATGGCTGAGCTGTTTTTT.

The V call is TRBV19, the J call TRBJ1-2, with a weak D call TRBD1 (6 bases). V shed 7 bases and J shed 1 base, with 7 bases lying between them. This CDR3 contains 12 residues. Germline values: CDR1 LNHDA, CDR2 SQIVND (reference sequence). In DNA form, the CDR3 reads TGTGCCAGTACAGGGGATAACTATGGCTACACCTTC. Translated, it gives CASTGDNYGYTF.

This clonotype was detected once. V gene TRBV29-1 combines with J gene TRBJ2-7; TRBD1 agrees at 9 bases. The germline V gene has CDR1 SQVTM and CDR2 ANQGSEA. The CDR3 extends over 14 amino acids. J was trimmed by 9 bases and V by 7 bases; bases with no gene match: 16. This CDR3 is CSAVPRGQGMVQYF. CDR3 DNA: TGCAGCGCAGTCCCCCGCGGACAGGGGATGGTGCAGTACTTC.

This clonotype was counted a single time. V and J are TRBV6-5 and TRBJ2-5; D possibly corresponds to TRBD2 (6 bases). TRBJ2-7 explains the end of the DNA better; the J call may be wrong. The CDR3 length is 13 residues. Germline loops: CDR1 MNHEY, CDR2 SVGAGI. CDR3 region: CASSLGTYNEQYF. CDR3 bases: TGTGCCAGCAGTCTCGGGACTTACAACGAGCAGTACTTC.

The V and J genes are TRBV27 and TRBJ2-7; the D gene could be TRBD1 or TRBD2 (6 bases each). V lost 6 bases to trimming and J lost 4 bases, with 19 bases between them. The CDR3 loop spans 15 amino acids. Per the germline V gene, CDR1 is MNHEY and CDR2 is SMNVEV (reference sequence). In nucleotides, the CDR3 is TGTGCCAGCAGCTTAATGGGGGGCGCTTATTACGAGCAGTACTTC. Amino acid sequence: CASSLMGGAYYEQYF.

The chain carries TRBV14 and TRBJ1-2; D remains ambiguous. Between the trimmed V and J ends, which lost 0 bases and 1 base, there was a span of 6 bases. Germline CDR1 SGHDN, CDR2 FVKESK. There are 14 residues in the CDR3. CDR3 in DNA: TGTGCCAGCAGCCAAGATTGGAGTAACTATGGCTACACCTTC. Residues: CASSQDWSNYGYTF. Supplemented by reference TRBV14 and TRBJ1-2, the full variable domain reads EAGVTQFPSHSVIEKGQTVTLRCDPISGHDNLYWYRRVMGKEIKFLLHFVKESKQDESGMPNNRFLAERTGGTYSTLKVQPAELEDSGVYFCASSQDWSNYGYTFGSGTRLTVV.

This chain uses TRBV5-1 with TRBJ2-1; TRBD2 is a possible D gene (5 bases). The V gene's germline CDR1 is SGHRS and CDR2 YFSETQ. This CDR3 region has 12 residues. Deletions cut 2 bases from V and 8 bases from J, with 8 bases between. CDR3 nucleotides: TGCGCCAGCAGCTTTCGGGGTGATGAGCAGTTCTTC. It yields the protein CASSFRGDEQFF.

The CDR3 protein is CASSFRGGPYNEQFF. In DNA form, the CDR3 reads TGTGCCAGCAGTTTCCGGGGTGGGCCCTACAATGAGCAGTTCTTC. The chain couples TRBV12-3 or TRBV12-4 to TRBJ2-1, with D tentatively TRBD2 (5 bases). The V gene lost 3 bases and the J gene lost 2 bases, with 11 bases spanning the gap. CDR3 size: 15 residues.

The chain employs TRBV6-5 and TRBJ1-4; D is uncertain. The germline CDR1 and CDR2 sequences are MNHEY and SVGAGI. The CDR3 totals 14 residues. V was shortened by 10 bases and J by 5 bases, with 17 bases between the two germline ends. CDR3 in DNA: TGTGCCACCAAGGTGGCAGTTCACAATGAAAAACTGTTTTTT. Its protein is CATKVAVHNEKLFF.

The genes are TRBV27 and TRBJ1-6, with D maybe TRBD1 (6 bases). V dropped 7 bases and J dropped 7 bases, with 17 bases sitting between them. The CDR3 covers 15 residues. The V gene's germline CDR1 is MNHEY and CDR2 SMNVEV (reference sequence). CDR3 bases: TGTGCCAGCACCCAACGGCCAGGGGAGAATTCACCCCTCCACTTT. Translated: CASTQRPGENSPLHF.

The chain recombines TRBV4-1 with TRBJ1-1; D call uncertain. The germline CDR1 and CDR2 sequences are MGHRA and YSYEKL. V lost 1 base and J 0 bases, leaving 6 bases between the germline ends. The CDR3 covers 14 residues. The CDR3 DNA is TGCGCCAGCAGCCAAGGGCAACTGAACACTGAAGCTTTCTTT. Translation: CASSQGQLNTEAFF.

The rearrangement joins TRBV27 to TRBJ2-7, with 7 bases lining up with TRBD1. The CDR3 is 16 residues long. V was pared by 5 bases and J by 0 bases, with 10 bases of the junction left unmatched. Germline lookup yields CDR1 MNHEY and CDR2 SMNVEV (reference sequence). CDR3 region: CASSPMDRRPSYEQYF. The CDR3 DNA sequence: TGTGCCAGCAGTCCGATGGACAGGAGACCCTCCTACGAGCAGTACTTC.

The CDR3 loop reads CASSAQGHYGYTF. As DNA, the CDR3 is TGTGCCAGCAGCGCACAGGGTCACTATGGCTACACCTTC. This chain connects TRBV5-6 to TRBJ1-2; TRBD1 might be the D (6 bases). Deletions cut 4 bases from V and 3 bases from J, with 10 bases between. This CDR3 comprises 13 residues. The germline CDR1 and CDR2 sequences are SGHDT and YYEEEE.

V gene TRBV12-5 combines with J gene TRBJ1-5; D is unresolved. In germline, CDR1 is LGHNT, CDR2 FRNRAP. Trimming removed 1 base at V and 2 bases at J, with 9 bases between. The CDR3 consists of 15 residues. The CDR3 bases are TGTGCTAGTGGTTTGGGGCGTGCGGGCAATCAGCCCCAGCATTTT. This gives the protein CASGLGRAGNQPQHF. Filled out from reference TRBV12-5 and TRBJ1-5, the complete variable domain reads DARVTQTPRHKVTEMGQEVTMRCQPILGHNTVFWYRQTMMQGLELLAYFRNRAPLDDSGMPKDRFSAEMPDATLATLKIQPSEPRDSAVYFCASGLGRAGNQPQHFGDGTRLSIL.

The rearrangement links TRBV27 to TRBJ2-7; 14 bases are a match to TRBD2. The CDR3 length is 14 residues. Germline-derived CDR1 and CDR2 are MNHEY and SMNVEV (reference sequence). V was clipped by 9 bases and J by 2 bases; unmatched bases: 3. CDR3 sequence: CASGLAGGPYEQYF. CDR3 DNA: TGTGCCAGTGGACTAGCGGGGGGTCCCTACGAGCAGTACTTC.

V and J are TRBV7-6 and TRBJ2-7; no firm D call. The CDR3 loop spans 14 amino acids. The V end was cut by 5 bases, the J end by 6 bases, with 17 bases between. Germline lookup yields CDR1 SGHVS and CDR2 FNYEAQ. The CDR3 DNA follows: TGTGCCAGCAGCCCAGCTTGGGATGCCGCCGAGCAGTACTTC. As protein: CASSPAWDAAEQYF. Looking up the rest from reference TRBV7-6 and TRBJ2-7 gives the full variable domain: GAGVSQSPRYKVTKRGQDVALRCDPISGHVSLYWYRQALGQGPEFLTYFNYEAQQDKSGLPNDRFSAERPEGSISTLTIQRTEQRDSAMYRCASSPAWDAAEQYFGPGTRLTVT.

For the CDR3, the DNA is TGTGCCACCAGCAGAGTTACGAACACCGGGGAGCTGTTTTTT. Amino acids: CATSRVTNTGELFF. This chain connects TRBV15 to TRBJ2-2; D not resolved. The CDR3 has 14 residues. Per germline, CDR1 LNHNV and CDR2 YYDKDF (reference sequence). Trimming took off 1 base at V and 0 bases at J, with 3 bases between the two ends.

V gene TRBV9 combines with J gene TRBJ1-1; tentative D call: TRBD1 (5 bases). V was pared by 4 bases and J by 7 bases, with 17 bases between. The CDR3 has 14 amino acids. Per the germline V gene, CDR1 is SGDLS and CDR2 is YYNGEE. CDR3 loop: CASSPSGGLGEAFF. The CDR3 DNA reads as TGTGCCAGCAGCCCCTCGGGGGGATTGGGTGAAGCTTTCTTT.